The rows below give T cell receptor beta chains drawn from one sample of a study of T-cell reconstitution after alpha-beta-depleted transplantation in children. TCRdb called the PCR reads again in MiXCR, with one record for every CDR3 protein. There are approximately 170,000 distinct CDR3 sequences in the sample; 11% occur only once, and less than 15% lies in the top ten. Specimen: PBMCs, collected before TCRalphabeta/CD19-depleted stem cell transplant. The receptors derive from a boy aged 2 to 10 with acute myeloid leukemia, due to receive a stem cell transplant. Both conserved end residues are part of each CDR3. Each record gives: J gene, clone size, D gene, V gene, CDR3 length, CDR3 DNA, CDR3 protein. A D gene is named only where the DNA matches it firmly. The size field is filled for only some rows; it gives once, few, many or a size class.

j_gene: TRBJ2-7; abundance: many; d_gene: TRBD2; v_gene: TRBV7-9; len: 15; CDR3nt: TGTGCCAGCACCTCAAGGACTAGCGGTTTTGACGAGCAGTACTTC; CDR3aa: CASTSRTSGFDEQYF
j_gene: TRBJ2-7; abundance: few; d_gene: TRBD1; v_gene: TRBV6-2/TRBV6-3; len: 16; CDR3nt: TGTGCCAGCAGATACAGGGGTAAACGCCCAGGATACGAGCAGTACTTC; CDR3aa: CASRYRGKRPGYEQYF
j_gene: TRBJ2-7; abundance: many; d_gene: NA; v_gene: TRBV9; len: 15; CDR3nt: TGTGCCAGCAGCGTAGAAGGGGGAAGCTCCTACGAGCAGTACTTC; CDR3aa: CASSVEGGSSYEQYF
j_gene: TRBJ2-2; abundance: many; d_gene: NA; v_gene: TRBV11-3; len: 15; CDR3nt: TGTGCCAGCAGCTTAGGGTATCCAAACACCGGGGAGCTGTTTTTT; CDR3aa: CASSLGYPNTGELFF
j_gene: TRBJ1-1; abundance: NA; d_gene: NA; v_gene: TRBV5-4; len: 13; CDR3nt: TGTGCCAGCAGCTTGGGTGTGAAAAGTGAAGCTTTCTTT; CDR3aa: CASSLGVKSEAFF
j_gene: TRBJ2-7; abundance: many; d_gene: NA; v_gene: TRBV20-1; len: 15; CDR3nt: TGCAGTGCTAGCGGTAGATGGGACGACCTCCACGAGCAGTACTTC; CDR3aa: CSASGRWDDLHEQYF
j_gene: TRBJ1-4; abundance: many; d_gene: NA; v_gene: TRBV3-1; len: 15; CDR3nt: TGTGCCAGCAGCCAAGATCTGGGGTCTGATGAAAAACTGTTTTTT; CDR3aa: CASSQDLGSDEKLFF
j_gene: TRBJ2-7; abundance: many; d_gene: NA; v_gene: TRBV7-9; len: 16; CDR3nt: TGTGCCAGCAGCTCCCGGGCCGTCGGGGCGACCTACGAGCAGTACTTC; CDR3aa: CASSSRAVGATYEQYF
j_gene: TRBJ1-4; abundance: medium-sized; d_gene: NA; v_gene: TRBV10-3; len: 15; CDR3nt: TGTGCCATCAGTGAGTCTGGGACAACTAATGAAAAACTGTTTTTT; CDR3aa: CAISESGTTNEKLFF
j_gene: TRBJ1-1; abundance: many; d_gene: NA; v_gene: TRBV10-3; len: 13; CDR3nt: TGTGCCATCACAGGGCTTGGGGGTACTGAAGCTTTCTTT; CDR3aa: CAITGLGGTEAFF
j_gene: TRBJ2-6; abundance: many; d_gene: NA; v_gene: TRBV5-5; len: 17; CDR3nt: TGTGCCAGCAGCTTTGGTGGTTCGAGCTCTGGGGCCAACGTCCTGACTTTC; CDR3aa: CASSFGGSSSGANVLTF
j_gene: TRBJ2-7; abundance: many; d_gene: NA; v_gene: TRBV27; len: 12; CDR3nt: TGTGCCAGCAGTTTGCCCGGGGGCGAGCAGTACTTC; CDR3aa: CASSLPGGEQYF
j_gene: TRBJ1-5; abundance: many; d_gene: TRBD1; v_gene: TRBV5-5; len: 15; CDR3nt: TGTGCCAGCAGCGAAGGACAGGTTCAGCATCAGCCCCAGCATTTT; CDR3aa: CASSEGQVQHQPQHF
j_gene: TRBJ1-5; abundance: many; d_gene: TRBD1; v_gene: TRBV15; len: 13; CDR3nt: TGTGCCACCAACCAGGGGGCCAATCAGCCCCAGCATTTT; CDR3aa: CATNQGANQPQHF
j_gene: TRBJ2-3; abundance: many; d_gene: NA; v_gene: TRBV29-1; len: 14; CDR3nt: TGCAGCGGCAGGCCGGGACGGATCACAGATACGCAGTATTTT; CDR3aa: CSGRPGRITDTQYF
j_gene: TRBJ2-1; abundance: many; d_gene: NA; v_gene: TRBV7-9; len: 16; CDR3nt: TGTGCCAGCAGGCGTACAGGGTTAGAATCCTACAATGAGCAGTTCTTC; CDR3aa: CASRRTGLESYNEQFF
j_gene: TRBJ2-7; abundance: NA; d_gene: NA; v_gene: TRBV5-4; len: 16; CDR3nt: TGTGCCAGCAGCCCCGGGCTGGGTAGGTACCCCTACGAGCAGTACTTC; CDR3aa: CASSPGLGRYPYEQYF
j_gene: TRBJ2-1; abundance: many; d_gene: TRBD1; v_gene: TRBV5-1; len: 15; CDR3nt: TGCGCCAGCAGCTACGGACAGGGTTCCTACAATGAGCAGTTCTTC; CDR3aa: CASSYGQGSYNEQFF
j_gene: TRBJ1-2; abundance: many; d_gene: NA; v_gene: TRBV7-9; len: 12; CDR3nt: TGTGCCAGCAGTCCCAACGTCTCGCCGGCGACCTTC; CDR3aa: CASSPNVSPATF
j_gene: TRBJ1-1; abundance: many; d_gene: NA; v_gene: TRBV30; len: 14; CDR3nt: TGTGCCTGGAGTCGCCAGTGGGCTAACACTGAAGCTTTCTTT; CDR3aa: CAWSRQWANTEAFF
j_gene: TRBJ2-1; abundance: many; d_gene: TRBD2; v_gene: TRBV3-1; len: 15; CDR3nt: TGTGCCAGCAGCCATAGAAGCGGGGGGGCCAGTAGGCAGTTCTTC; CDR3aa: CASSHRSGGASRQFF
j_gene: TRBJ2-4; abundance: many; d_gene: TRBD1; v_gene: TRBV20-1; len: 14; CDR3nt: TGCAGTGCCGCATCCCAGGGGGACAAAAACATTCAGTACTTC; CDR3aa: CSAASQGDKNIQYF
j_gene: TRBJ2-1; abundance: few; d_gene: TRBD2; v_gene: TRBV2; len: 15; CDR3nt: TGTGCCAGCACCTTAGCGGGAGAGGCCTACAATGAGCAGTTCTTC; CDR3aa: CASTLAGEAYNEQFF
j_gene: TRBJ2-1; abundance: many; d_gene: TRBD2; v_gene: TRBV29-1; len: 16; CDR3nt: TGCAGCGTTGAAGGCTGGGCGGGAGGGCCGCTGGATGAGCAGTTCTTC; CDR3aa: CSVEGWAGGPLDEQFF
j_gene: TRBJ2-2; abundance: many; d_gene: NA; v_gene: TRBV5-1; len: 15; CDR3nt: TGCGCCAGCAGCTCGGGAACAGGGTCCACCGGGGAGCTGTTTTTT; CDR3aa: CASSSGTGSTGELFF
j_gene: TRBJ1-4; abundance: many; d_gene: NA; v_gene: TRBV5-1; len: 16; CDR3nt: TGCGCCAGCAGCTTCTCAGGACAACCAACTAATGAAAAACTGTTTTTT; CDR3aa: CASSFSGQPTNEKLFF
j_gene: TRBJ2-3; abundance: many; d_gene: NA; v_gene: TRBV20-1; len: 15; CDR3nt: TGCAGTGCCCCGCCCCACGGAGGACTCACGAATACGCAGTATTTT; CDR3aa: CSAPPHGGLTNTQYF
j_gene: TRBJ2-2; abundance: many; d_gene: NA; v_gene: TRBV11-1; len: 15; CDR3nt: TGTGCCAGCAGCTTAGTTCGGGGGAGCACCGGGGAGCTGTTTTTT; CDR3aa: CASSLVRGSTGELFF